These 10 T cell receptor beta chains were all obtained from the same sample, sequenced in a study of T cells in Graves' hyperthyroidism and ophthalmopathy. From RNA transcripts, TCR beta CDR3 regions were amplified. The HTBI set primed first-round TCR CDR3 RT-PCR. TCRdb reprocessed the multiplex PCR reads with MiXCR, giving one entry per CDR3 protein. The sample carries some 510,000 distinct CDR3 sequences, around 21% recorded once. The material sequenced was blood. The receptors here all came from a man aged 18 to 30 with Graves' hyperthyroidism.

On this clonotype: This sequence may be a read error, since a much larger clone differs from it by one base. V and J are TRBV28 and TRBJ1-5; D is possibly TRBD1 (5 bases). This CDR3 contains 13 residues. Germline assignment: CDR1 MDHEN and CDR2 SYDVKM. The V and J ends lost 7 bases and 6 bases respectively, with 13 bases between them. CDR3 sequence reads: CASNWDSTQPQHF. The CDR3 nucleotides read TGTGCCAGCAACTGGGACTCAACTCAGCCCCAGCATTTT.

This clonotype was picked up many times. This chain links TRBV7-8 with TRBJ1-1; D not certain. The CDR3 spans 16 residues. The germline CDR1 and CDR2 sequences are SGHVS and FQNEAQ. V shed 5 bases and J shed 0 bases, with 16 bases lying between them. DNA of the CDR3: TGTGCCAGCAGCCTGCAAGTGGGTTTCATGAACACTGAAGCTTTCTTT. Its protein product is CASSLQVGFMNTEAFF.

The genes are TRBV15 and TRBJ2-5; weak D call: TRBD2 (5 bases). Trimming left V 0 bases short and J 4 bases short, with 15 bases between. Germline V gene data show CDR1 as LNHNV and CDR2 as YYDKDF (reference sequence). CDR3 length: 16 amino acids. The CDR3 loop is CATSREPGTLGETQYF. The CDR3 coding sequence is TGTGCCACCAGCAGAGAACCGGGAACTCTGGGAGAGACCCAGTACTTC.

About this clonotype itself: This sequence may be a read error, since a much larger clone differs from it by one base. The chain recombines TRBV11-2 with TRBJ2-7, with TRBD2 as a possible D gene (6 bases). From germline, CDR1 is SGHAT and CDR2 FQNNGV. The CDR3 has 14 amino acids. The CDR3 sequence: CACSLIRLAYEQYF. The CDR3, as DNA: TGTGCCTGCAGCTTAATAAGACTAGCCTACGAGCAGTACTTC. Using reference TRBV11-2 and TRBJ2-7 for the parts outside the CDR3, the full variable domain is EAGVAQSPRYKIIEKRQSVAFWCNPISGHATLYWYQQILGQGPKLLIQFQNNGVVDDSQLPKDRFSAERLKGVDSTLKIQPAKLEDSAVYLCACSLIRLAYEQYFGPGTRLTVT.

Only a few counts were recorded for this clonotype. V gene TRBV20-1 combines with J gene TRBJ1-1; TRBD1 agrees at 9 bases. Unmatched junction bases numbered 8, after V lost 0 bases and J lost 6 bases. The CDR3 extends over 15 amino acids. CDR1 is DFQATT and CDR2 is SNEGSKA in the germline V gene (reference sequence). CDR3 loop: CSARDPRGQGAEAFF. The CDR3 DNA sequence: TGCAGTGCTAGAGATCCGAGGGGACAGGGAGCTGAAGCTTTCTTT.

The chain combines TRBV12-3 or TRBV12-4 with TRBJ2-5; TRBD1 aligns across 9 bases. This CDR3 is built from 14 residues. V lost 4 bases to trimming and J lost 2 bases; unmatched junction nucleotides: 2. CDR3 bases: TGTGCCAGCAGTTACAGGGGGCTTCAAGAGACCCAGTACTTC. Protein product: CASSYRGLQETQYF.

This clonotype was detected ten times or more. The chain links TRBV2 to TRBJ2-7, with TRBD2 as a possible D gene (6 bases). The CDR3 extends over 11 amino acids. V lost 8 bases, J lost 5 bases, and 10 bases lay in between. Germline lookup yields CDR1 SNHLY and CDR2 FYNNEI. The CDR3 sequence is CASRGGDEQYF. The CDR3 DNA reads TGTGCCAGCCGAGGAGGGGACGAGCAGTACTTC.

This clonotype was observed at least ten times. This chain uses TRBV6-1 with TRBJ1-1; D gene ambiguous. CDR3 length: 13 residues. CDR1 MNHNS and CDR2 SASEGT come from the germline V gene. V was pared by 8 bases and J by 4 bases, with 14 bases between. CDR3 in DNA: TGTGCCAGCGGGGTGGCGGTGGGCACTGAAGCTTTCTTT. This codes for CASGVAVGTEAFF.

This clonotype was observed a few times. The chain joins TRBV3-1 to TRBJ1-1; D not certain. The CDR3 is 13 amino acids. The germline V gene has CDR1 LGHDT and CDR2 YNNKEL (reference sequence). The V end was cut by 2 bases, the J end by 7 bases, with 11 bases between. The CDR3 nucleotides are TGTGCCAGCAGCCAACAGGACGGCTTTGAAGCTTTCTTT. It yields the protein CASSQQDGFEAFF.

This CDR3 is CASSLGGIYSNQPQHF. CDR3 DNA: TGTGCCAGCAGCCTTGGGGGGATTTATAGCAATCAGCCCCAGCATTTT. This chain connects TRBV5-5 to TRBJ1-5, with a tentative D call TRBD1 (5 bases). CDR1 SGHKS and CDR2 YYEKEE come from the germline V gene (reference sequence). V lost 4 bases, J lost 0 bases, and 14 bases lay in between. This CDR3 spans 16 amino acids.